This T cell receptor (beta chain) was found in a study of identical twins. Overall study results and limits: Within beta out-of-frame sequences, the excess sharing observed between twins was weaker. Abundant beta clonotypes from cord blood had fewer insertions, unlike memory repertoires, which showed none. Analyses of zero insertions could be partly confounded by invariant MAIT and iNKT cells.

TCRdb passed the 5' RACE reads through MiXCR, listing each CDR3 protein once. The sample consists of over 200,000 distinct CDR3 sequences, over 5.5% of them appearing once. Note on this clonotype: The target antigen is unknown.

In germline, CDR1 is MGHRA, CDR2 YSYEKL. V lost 0 bases, J lost 2 bases, and 0 bases stayed unmatched. The CDR3 covers 16 residues. These same records also appear under a second study, on T cells expressing NK-cell markers.

Sequenced sample: CD8+ T cells sorted from blood. The chain is built from TRBV4-1 and TRBJ2-1; 11 bases are shared with TRBD2. The TCR originated in a woman aged 18-30 years in good health. The CDR3 DNA sequence: TGCGCCAGCAGCCAAGAGGGACTAGCGGCCTACAATGAGCAGTTCTTC. Its translation: CASSQEGLAAYNEQFF.